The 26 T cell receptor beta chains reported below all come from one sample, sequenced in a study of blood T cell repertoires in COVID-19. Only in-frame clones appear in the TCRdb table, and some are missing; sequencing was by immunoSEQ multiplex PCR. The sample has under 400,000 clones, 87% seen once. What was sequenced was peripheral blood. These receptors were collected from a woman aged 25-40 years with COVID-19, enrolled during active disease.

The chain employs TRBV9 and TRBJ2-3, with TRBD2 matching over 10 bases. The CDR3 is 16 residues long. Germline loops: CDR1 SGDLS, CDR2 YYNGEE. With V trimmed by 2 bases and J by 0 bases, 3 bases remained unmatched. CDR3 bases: TGTGCCAGCAGCGTGTCTAGCGGGGGAAGCACAGATACGCAGTATTTT. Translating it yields CASSVSSGGSTDTQYF.

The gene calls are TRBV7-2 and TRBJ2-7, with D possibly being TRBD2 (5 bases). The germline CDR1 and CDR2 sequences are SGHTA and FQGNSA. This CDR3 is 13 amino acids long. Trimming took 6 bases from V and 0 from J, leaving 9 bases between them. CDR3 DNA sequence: TGTGCCAGCAGTCGGGAATCCTCCTACGAGCAGTACTTC. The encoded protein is CASSRESSYEQYF. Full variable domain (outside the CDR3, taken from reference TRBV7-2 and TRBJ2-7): GAGVSQSPSNKVTEKGKDVELRCDPISGHTALYWYRQSLGQGLEFLIYFQGNSAPDKSGLPSDRFSAERTGGSVSTLTIQRTQQEDSAVYLCASSRESSYEQYFGPGTRLTVT.

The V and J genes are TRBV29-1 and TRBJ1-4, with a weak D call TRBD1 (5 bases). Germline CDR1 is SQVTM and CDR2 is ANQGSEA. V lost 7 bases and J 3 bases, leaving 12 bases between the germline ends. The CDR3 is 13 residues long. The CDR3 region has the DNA TGCAGCGGAGGGACTGGGGCTAATGAAAAACTGTTTTTT. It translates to CSGGTGANEKLFF.

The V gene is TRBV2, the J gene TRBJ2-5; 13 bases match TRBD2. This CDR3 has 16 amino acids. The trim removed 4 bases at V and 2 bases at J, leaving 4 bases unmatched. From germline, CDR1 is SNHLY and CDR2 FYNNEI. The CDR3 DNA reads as TGTGCCAGCAGTGGATCGACTAGCGGGGGGCAAGAGACCCAGTACTTC. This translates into CASSGSTSGGQETQYF. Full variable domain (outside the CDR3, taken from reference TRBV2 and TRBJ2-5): EPEVTQTPSHQVTQMGQEVILRCVPISNHLYFYWYRQILGQKVEFLVSFYNNEISEKSEIFDDQFSVERPDGSNFTLKIRSTKLEDSAMYFCASSGSTSGGQETQYFGPGTRLLVL.

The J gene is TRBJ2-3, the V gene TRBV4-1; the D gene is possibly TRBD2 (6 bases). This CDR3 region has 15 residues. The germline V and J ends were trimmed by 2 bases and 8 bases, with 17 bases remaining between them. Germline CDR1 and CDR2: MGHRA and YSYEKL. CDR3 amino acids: CASSQSTELAATQYF. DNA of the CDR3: TGCGCCAGCAGCCAATCGACGGAACTAGCCGCTACGCAGTATTTT.

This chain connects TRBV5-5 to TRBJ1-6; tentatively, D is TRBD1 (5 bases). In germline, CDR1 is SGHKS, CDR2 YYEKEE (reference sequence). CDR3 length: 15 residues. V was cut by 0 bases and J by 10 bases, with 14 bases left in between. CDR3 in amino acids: CASSLEAAGGSPLHF. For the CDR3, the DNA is TGTGCCAGCAGCTTGGAAGCGGCCGGGGGATCACCCCTCCACTTT.

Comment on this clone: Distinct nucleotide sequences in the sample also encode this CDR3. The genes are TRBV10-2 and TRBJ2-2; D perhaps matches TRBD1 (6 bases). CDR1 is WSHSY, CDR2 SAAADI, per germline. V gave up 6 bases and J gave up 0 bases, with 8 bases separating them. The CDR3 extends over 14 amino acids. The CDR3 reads CASRRQANTGELFF. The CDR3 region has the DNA TGCGCCAGCAGGAGACAGGCGAACACCGGGGAGCTGTTTTTT.

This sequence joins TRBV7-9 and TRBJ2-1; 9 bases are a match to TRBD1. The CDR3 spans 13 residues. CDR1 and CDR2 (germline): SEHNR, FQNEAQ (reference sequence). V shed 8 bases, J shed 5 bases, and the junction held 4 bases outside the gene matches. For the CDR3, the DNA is TGTGCCAGCGATTGGGACAGGGACAATGAGCAGTTCTTC. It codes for CASDWDRDNEQFF.

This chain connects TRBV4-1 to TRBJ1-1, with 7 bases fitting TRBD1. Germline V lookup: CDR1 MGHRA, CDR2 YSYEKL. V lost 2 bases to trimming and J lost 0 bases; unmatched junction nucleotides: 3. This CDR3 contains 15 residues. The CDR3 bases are TGCGCCAGCAGCCAATGGGGACAGATGAACACTGAAGCTTTCTTT. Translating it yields CASSQWGQMNTEAFF.

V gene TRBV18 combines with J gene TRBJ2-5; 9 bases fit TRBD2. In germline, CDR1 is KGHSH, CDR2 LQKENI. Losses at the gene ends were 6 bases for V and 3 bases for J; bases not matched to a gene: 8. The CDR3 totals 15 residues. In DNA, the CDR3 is TGTGCCAGCTCTTTCCCGGGACTAGCTGAAGAGACCCAGTACTTC. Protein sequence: CASSFPGLAEETQYF.

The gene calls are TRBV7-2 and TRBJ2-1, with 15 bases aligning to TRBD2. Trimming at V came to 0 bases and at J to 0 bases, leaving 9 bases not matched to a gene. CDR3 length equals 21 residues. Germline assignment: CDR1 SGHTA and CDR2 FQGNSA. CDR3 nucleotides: TGTGCCAGCAGCTTAGCTGCTCCCGGGACTAGCGGGAGGTTCTCCTACAATGAGCAGTTCTTC. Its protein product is CASSLAAPGTSGRFSYNEQFF.

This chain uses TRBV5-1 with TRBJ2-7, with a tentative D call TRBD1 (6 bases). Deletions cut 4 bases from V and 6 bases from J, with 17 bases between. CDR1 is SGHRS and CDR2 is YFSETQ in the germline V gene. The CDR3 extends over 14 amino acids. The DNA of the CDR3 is TGCGCCAGCAGCGCCGAGGCAGGGGCTGGCGAGCAGTACTTC. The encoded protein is CASSAEAGAGEQYF.

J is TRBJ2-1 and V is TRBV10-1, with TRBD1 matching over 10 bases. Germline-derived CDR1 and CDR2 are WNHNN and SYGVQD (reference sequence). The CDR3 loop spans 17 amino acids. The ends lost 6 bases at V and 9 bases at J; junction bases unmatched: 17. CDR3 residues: CASRPSPGQGPPSEQFF. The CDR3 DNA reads TGCGCCAGCAGACCAAGTCCGGGACAGGGGCCCCCGAGTGAGCAGTTCTTC.

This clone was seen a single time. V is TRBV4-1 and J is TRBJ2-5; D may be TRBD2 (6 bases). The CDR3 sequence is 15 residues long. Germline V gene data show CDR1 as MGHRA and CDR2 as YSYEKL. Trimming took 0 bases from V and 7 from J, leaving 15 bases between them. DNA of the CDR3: TGCGCCAGCAGCCAAGAGCCGGGAGCCTTGGGGACCCAGTACTTC. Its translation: CASSQEPGALGTQYF.

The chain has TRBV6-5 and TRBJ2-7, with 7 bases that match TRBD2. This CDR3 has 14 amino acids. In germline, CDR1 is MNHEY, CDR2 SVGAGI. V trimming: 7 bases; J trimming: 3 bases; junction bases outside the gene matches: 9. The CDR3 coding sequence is TGTGCCAGCAAAGGCGCGGGAGACCTCTACGAGCAGTACTTC. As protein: CASKGAGDLYEQYF.

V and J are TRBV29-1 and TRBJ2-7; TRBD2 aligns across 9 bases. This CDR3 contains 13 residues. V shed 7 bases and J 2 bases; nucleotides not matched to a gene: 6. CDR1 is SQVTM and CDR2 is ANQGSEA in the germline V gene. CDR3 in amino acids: CSGTGTSTYEQYF. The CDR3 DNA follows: TGCAGCGGTACCGGGACTAGCACCTACGAGCAGTACTTC.

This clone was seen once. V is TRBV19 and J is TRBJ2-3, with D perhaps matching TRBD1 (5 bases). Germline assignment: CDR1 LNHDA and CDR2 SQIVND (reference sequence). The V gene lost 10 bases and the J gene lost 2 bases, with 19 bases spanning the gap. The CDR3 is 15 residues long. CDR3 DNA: TGTGCCACTACGCACTCAGGGCCCACCACAGATACGCAGTATTTT. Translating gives CATTHSGPTTDTQYF.

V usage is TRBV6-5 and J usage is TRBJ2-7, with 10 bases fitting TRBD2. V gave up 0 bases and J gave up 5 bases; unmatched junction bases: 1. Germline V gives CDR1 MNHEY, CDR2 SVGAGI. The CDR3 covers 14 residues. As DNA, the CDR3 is TGTGCCAGCAGTTACTCTAGCGGGGGGAACGAGCAGTACTTC. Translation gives CASSYSSGGNEQYF.

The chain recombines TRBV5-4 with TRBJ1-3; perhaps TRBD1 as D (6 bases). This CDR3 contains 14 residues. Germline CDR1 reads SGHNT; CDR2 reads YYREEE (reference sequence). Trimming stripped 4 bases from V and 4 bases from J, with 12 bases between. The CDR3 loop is CASSRRGAGNTIYF. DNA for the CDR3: TGTGCCAGCAGCCGGCGGGGGGCAGGAAACACCATATATTTT. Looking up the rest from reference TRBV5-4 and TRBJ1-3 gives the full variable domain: ETGVTQSPTHLIKTRGQQVTLRCSSQSGHNTVSWYQQALGQGPQFIFQYYREEENGRGNFPPRFSGLQFPNYSSELNVNALELDDSALYLCASSRRGAGNTIYFGEGSWLTVV.

The CDR3 sequence is CASSSDRGEVTDTQYF. The CDR3 nucleotides read TGTGCCAGCAGCAGCGACAGGGGCGAGGTAACAGATACGCAGTATTTT. The genes are TRBV21-1 and TRBJ2-3; TRBD1, as called in the table, went unchecked against the DNA. TRBV21-1 is a recognized pseudogene. The CDR3 consists of 16 residues.

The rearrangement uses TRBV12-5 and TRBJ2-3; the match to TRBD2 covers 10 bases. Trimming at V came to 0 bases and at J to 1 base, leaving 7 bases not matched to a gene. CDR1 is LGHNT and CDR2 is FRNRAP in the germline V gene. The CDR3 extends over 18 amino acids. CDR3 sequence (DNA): TGTGCTAGTGGTTTGGTTGCCGACGGGACTAGCGGCACAGATACGCAGTATTTT. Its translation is CASGLVADGTSGTDTQYF.

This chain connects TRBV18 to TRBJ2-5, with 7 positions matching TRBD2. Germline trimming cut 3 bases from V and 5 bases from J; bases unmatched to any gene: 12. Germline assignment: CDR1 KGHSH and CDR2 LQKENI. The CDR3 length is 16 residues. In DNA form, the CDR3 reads TGTGCCAGCTCACCGGACGGGAGGAGTAGTGGGGAGACCCAGTACTTC. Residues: CASSPDGRSSGETQYF. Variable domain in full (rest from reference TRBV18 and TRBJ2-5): NAGVMQNPRHLVRRRGQEARLRCSPMKGHSHVYWYRQLPEEGLKFMVYLQKENIIDESGMPKERFSAEFPKEGPSILRIQQVVRGDSAAYFCASSPDGRSSGETQYFGPGTRLLVL.

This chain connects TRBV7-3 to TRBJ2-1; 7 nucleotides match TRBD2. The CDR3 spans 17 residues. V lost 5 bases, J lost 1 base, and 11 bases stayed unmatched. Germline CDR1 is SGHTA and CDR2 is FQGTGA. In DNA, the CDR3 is TGTGCCAGCAGCCCTCACTTAGCGGGTGAATCCTACAATGAGCAGTTCTTC. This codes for CASSPHLAGESYNEQFF.

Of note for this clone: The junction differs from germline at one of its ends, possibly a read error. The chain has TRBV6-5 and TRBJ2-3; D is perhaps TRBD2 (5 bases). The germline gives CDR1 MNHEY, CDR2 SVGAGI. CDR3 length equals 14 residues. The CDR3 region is CASMTGSSIDTQYF. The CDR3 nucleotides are TGTGCCAGCATGACGGGGTCTAGCATAGATACGCAGTATTTT.

The CDR3: CASSEMGLVGIDTQYF. As DNA, the CDR3 is TGTGCCAGCAGTGAAATGGGACTAGTTGGTATCGATACGCAGTATTTT. The rearrangement links TRBV2 to TRBJ2-3, with 8 bases that match TRBD2. V lost 2 bases to trimming and J lost 6 bases; unmatched junction nucleotides: 10. The CDR3 length is 16 residues. Looked up from germline, CDR1 is SNHLY and CDR2 is FYNNEI.

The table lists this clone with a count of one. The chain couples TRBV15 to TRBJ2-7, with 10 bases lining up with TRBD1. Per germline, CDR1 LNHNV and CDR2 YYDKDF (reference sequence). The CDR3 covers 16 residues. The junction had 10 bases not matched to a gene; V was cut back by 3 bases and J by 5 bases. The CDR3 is CATSRGAGTGDHEQYF. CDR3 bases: TGTGCCACCAGCAGGGGAGCCGGGACAGGGGACCACGAGCAGTACTTC.